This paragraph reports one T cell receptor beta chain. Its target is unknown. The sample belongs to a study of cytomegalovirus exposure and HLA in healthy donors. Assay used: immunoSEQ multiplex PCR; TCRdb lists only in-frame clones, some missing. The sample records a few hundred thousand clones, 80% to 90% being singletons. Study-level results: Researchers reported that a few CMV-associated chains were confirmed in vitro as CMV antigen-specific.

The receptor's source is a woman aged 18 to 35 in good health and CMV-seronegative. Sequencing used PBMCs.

CDR3 protein: CASSLDISELAFF. DNA of the CDR3: TGCGCCAGCAGCTTGGATATCTCGGAGCTAGCTTTCTTT. The genes are TRBV5-1 and TRBJ1-1, with D uncertain. Trimming cost V 0 bases and J 10 bases, with 13 bases left between them. The germline gives CDR1 SGHRS, CDR2 YFSETQ. The CDR3 runs to 13 residues.